This T cell receptor beta chain was identified during a study of blood T cell repertoires in COVID-19 (dated by TCRdb to 2018 to 2020). For the study in its entirety: Samples covering the acute and convalescent phases of COVID-19 were provided by collaborators in the United States, Italy and Spain. The prospective study material was composed of cDNA or gDNA derived from T cells, B-cell-depleted T cells, or PBMCs. Subjects who had been exposed to COVID-19, were actively infected with it, or had recovered from it provided the deeply sampled blood TCRbeta repertoires that made up the dataset. The repertoires were released in a freely available public database meant as a resource for research on the immune response to SARS-CoV-2. The samples were drawn from two sources: the first 160 participants of the ongoing ImmuneRACE study, and 1,200 or so subjects contributed by 6 global collaborators. The sample metadata nearly always contained a de-identified subject ID, COVID-19 status, age in years and sex. Where available, HLA class I and class II types were taken from metadata supplied by the sample provider and were not determined by assay-based typing. The research as a whole found: The quantity of clinical and demographic metadata differed by source and by participant and was supplied without curation.

The germline V gene supplies CDR1 SGHRS and CDR2 YFSETQ. The CDR3 numbers 16 residues from cysteine through phenylalanine. Only CDR3 DNA remains: 48 bases, in frame from the first base. V is clipped by 4 bases and J by 2 bases, and the sequence between their germline boundaries is 16 bases long. This clone has just a few counts. The specificity of this receptor is unknown. Per-nucleotide qualities are absent, and no much larger clonotype sits a single base away. TCRbeta CDR3 regions were amplified from genomic DNA by means of the immunoSEQ Assay, a bias-controlled multiplex PCR. Under the source paper's analysis protocol: The number of nucleated cells in each sample was estimated by amplification of reference gene primers within the assay. Sequence reads were collapsed and filtered to measure the absolute abundance of every unique TCRbeta CDR3 rearrangement. Productive Simpson clonality was computed per sample as the square root of Simpson's diversity index over productive rearrangements. This is the immuneACCESS table as TCRdb keeps it, with only in-frame sequences that have V and J called. A part of the clones is gone; compared with another copy, unresolved V genes explain less than half, and the rest is unexplained. The V and J calls and clone size were taken over from that table, and D and trimming were inferred from the DNA. This sample comprises 200,000 to 300,000 clones, just under 85% of them detected only once. 5.5% to 8% of the sample is held by the ten biggest clonotypes.

The collaborating institutions used their own protocols to collect whole blood in K2EDTA tubes. Collaborator samples were shipped for TCRbeta analysis as frozen whole blood, isolated PBMCs, or DNA extracted from either sample type. This sequence originates from a woman aged 55-69 years with active or convalescent COVID-19. Sample: peripheral blood. Here the chain combines TRBV5-1 and TRBJ2-1; TRBD2 is a weak D gene call, 6 bases matching. The CDR3 amino acid sequence is: CASSLYRGITYNEQFF. The DNA sequence reads TGCGCCAGCAGCCTGTACCGCGGGATAACCTACAATGAGCAGTTCTTC.